A selection of T cell receptor beta chains follows, all from one sample in a study of blood T cell repertoires in COVID-19. TCRdb keeps only in-frame clones here, not all; method: immunoSEQ multiplex PCR. In the table there are about 190,000 clones, around 80% of which are singletons. Material: peripheral blood. Every receptor here comes from a woman older than 75 with active or convalescent COVID-19. The CDR3 runs from the conserved cysteine through the conserved F or W. A D gene is named only where the DNA matches it firmly. Clone size is shown for a subset of rows, as once, few, many or a class of expanded clone.

d_gene: TRBD2; abundance: -; v_gene: TRBV9; j_gene: TRBJ2-1; CDR3nt: TGTGCCAGCAGCCTATGGACTAGCGGAGACAATGAGCAGTTCTTC; CDR3aa: CASSLWTSGDNEQFF
d_gene: TRBD2; abundance: once; v_gene: TRBV28; j_gene: TRBJ2-1; CDR3nt: TGTGCCAGCAGTTTAGTGGGACTAGCGGGGGGCGATGAGCAGTTCTTC; CDR3aa: CASSLVGLAGGDEQFF
d_gene: TRBD1; abundance: -; v_gene: TRBV5-1; j_gene: TRBJ1-1; CDR3nt: TGCGCCAGCAGCTGGTGGGACAGCATGAACACTGAAGCTTTCTTT; CDR3aa: CASSWWDSMNTEAFF
d_gene: TRBD2; abundance: -; v_gene: TRBV13; j_gene: TRBJ2-5; CDR3nt: TGTGCCAGCAGCTTAGGGACTAGCATATACTTC; CDR3aa: CASSLGTSIYF
d_gene: TRBD1; abundance: -; v_gene: TRBV5-1; j_gene: TRBJ2-7; CDR3nt: TGCGCCAGCACTCCACAGCAGGGGGAAAGCGAGCAGTACTTC; CDR3aa: CASTPQQGESEQYF
d_gene: TRBD2; abundance: -; v_gene: TRBV7-9; j_gene: TRBJ2-7; CDR3nt: TGTGCCAGCAGCCCAGCGGGGGGCCGGTCCTACGAGCAGTACTTC; CDR3aa: CASSPAGGRSYEQYF
d_gene: TRBD2; abundance: -; v_gene: TRBV12-5; j_gene: TRBJ2-1; CDR3nt: TGTGCTAGTGGTTTGAATAGCGGGGACAATGAGCAGTTCTTC; CDR3aa: CASGLNSGDNEQFF
d_gene: TRBD1; abundance: -; v_gene: TRBV4-2; j_gene: TRBJ1-4; CDR3nt: TGTGCCAGCAGCCAAGATTTATGGACAGGGAGTGGTGAAAAACTGTTTTTT; CDR3aa: CASSQDLWTGSGEKLFF
d_gene: -; abundance: -; v_gene: TRBV28; j_gene: TRBJ2-1; CDR3nt: TGTGCCAGCAGTTTACGGACAACTGAGCAGTTCTTC; CDR3aa: CASSLRTTEQFF
d_gene: -; abundance: -; v_gene: TRBV27; j_gene: TRBJ2-5; CDR3nt: TGTGCCAGCAGTCCTAGTCAGGGGACACAAGAGACCCAGTACTTC; CDR3aa: CASSPSQGTQETQYF
d_gene: -; abundance: -; v_gene: TRBV6-5; j_gene: TRBJ1-1; CDR3nt: TGTGCCAGCACCCCTCGGGTCACTGAAGCTTTCTTT; CDR3aa: CASTPRVTEAFF
d_gene: TRBD1; abundance: -; v_gene: TRBV9; j_gene: TRBJ1-2; CDR3nt: TGTGCCAGCAGCCCGGGACAGTCAACCTATGGCTACACCTTC; CDR3aa: CASSPGQSTYGYTF
d_gene: TRBD1; abundance: -; v_gene: TRBV29-1; j_gene: TRBJ1-1; CDR3nt: TGCAGCGTACGACAGGGGCCTAACACTGAAGCTTTCTTT; CDR3aa: CSVRQGPNTEAFF
d_gene: -; abundance: -; v_gene: TRBV9; j_gene: TRBJ1-2; CDR3nt: TGTGCCAGCAGCGCTGGGGGCGACAGCTATGGCTACACCTTC; CDR3aa: CASSAGGDSYGYTF
d_gene: -; abundance: -; v_gene: TRBV5-6; j_gene: TRBJ2-5; CDR3nt: TGTGCCAGCAGCCTACTGACAGGCGTTAGGCAGACCCAGTACTTC; CDR3aa: CASSLLTGVRQTQYF
d_gene: TRBD1; abundance: -; v_gene: TRBV5-1; j_gene: TRBJ1-4; CDR3nt: TGCGCCAGCAGCTCGGTTACAGGGGTTAATGAAAAACTGTTTTTT; CDR3aa: CASSSVTGVNEKLFF
d_gene: -; abundance: -; v_gene: TRBV7-9; j_gene: TRBJ1-5; CDR3nt: TGTGCCAGCAGCCTCTCCGGGGATAGCAATCAGCCCCAGCATTTT; CDR3aa: CASSLSGDSNQPQHF
d_gene: -; abundance: -; v_gene: TRBV14; j_gene: TRBJ1-2; CDR3nt: TGTGCCAGCAGCCAAGGACAGTTTTATGGCTACACCTTC; CDR3aa: CASSQGQFYGYTF
d_gene: -; abundance: -; v_gene: TRBV12-3/TRBV12-4; j_gene: TRBJ1-2; CDR3nt: TGTGCCAGCAGTTTACAGGGTTACTATGGCTACACCTTC; CDR3aa: CASSLQGYYGYTF
d_gene: TRBD1; abundance: -; v_gene: TRBV3-1/TRBV3-2; j_gene: TRBJ1-2; CDR3nt: TGTGCCAGCAGCCCCGCCTCCACGGGACAGGGGAACTATGGCTACACCTTC; CDR3aa: CASSPASTGQGNYGYTF
d_gene: TRBD1; abundance: -; v_gene: TRBV11-2; j_gene: TRBJ1-2; CDR3nt: TGTGCCAGCAGCTTAGAGGGACAGGGAGTTGGCTACACCTTC; CDR3aa: CASSLEGQGVGYTF
d_gene: -; abundance: -; v_gene: TRBV6-6; j_gene: TRBJ2-7; CDR3nt: TGTGCCAGCAACGAAGCGGACAGAGACTCCTACGAGCAGTACTTC; CDR3aa: CASNEADRDSYEQYF